Listed below are T cell receptor beta chains from one sample, sequenced in a study of blood T cell repertoires in COVID-19. The method was immunoSEQ multiplex PCR; TCRdb's version includes in-frame clones alone and lacks a portion of them. This sample has under 300,000 clones; 75% to 90% occur once, and the top ten carry around 3%. Sequenced sample: peripheral blood. Receptor source: a woman aged 25 to 39 with active or convalescent COVID-19. The CDR3 runs from the conserved cysteine through the conserved F or W. A D gene is named only where the DNA matches it firmly.

>13|NA|TRBV9|TRBJ1-5
CASSVFPNQPQHF
>16|TRBD2|TRBV5-4|TRBJ2-1
CASSKKVGGTYNEQFF
>18|TRBD2|TRBV20-1|TRBJ2-1
CSARVGLAGGSSYNEQFF
>15|TRBD1|TRBV10-3|TRBJ1-2
CAITRGQGGNYGYTF
>15|NA|TRBV19|TRBJ2-5
CASRRGGNYKETQYF
>15|TRBD1|TRBV19|TRBJ1-1
CASNMGYRGSTEAFF
>17|TRBD2|TRBV9|TRBJ2-5
CASSEGWGGGSQETQYF
>15|NA|TRBV19|TRBJ2-5
CASSIGGQLQETQYF
>17|TRBD1|TRBV7-8|TRBJ1-1
CASSLASGGGPNTEAFF
>16|TRBD1|TRBV28|TRBJ2-1
CASSSPSGTGNNEQFF
>14|NA|TRBV2|TRBJ2-7
CASSARPPSYEQYF
>15|TRBD1|TRBV15|TRBJ2-7
CATSSPGQGSYEQYF
>17|TRBD1|TRBV7-2|TRBJ1-4
CASSLKWQGATNEKLFF
>17|NA|TRBV4-2|TRBJ1-2
CASSSHRDWSGSGGYTF
>15|TRBD2|TRBV2|TRBJ2-5
CASSPASGGTETQYF
>15|TRBD1|TRBV4-1|TRBJ1-2
CASSLEGQSNYGYTF
>12|TRBD1|TRBV7-2|TRBJ1-1
CASSRTGVEAFF
>15|TRBD1|TRBV9|TRBJ1-5
CASSQGAGSNQPQHF
>18|TRBD2|TRBV6-2/TRBV6-3|TRBJ2-5
CASSYASPSGVNQETQYF
>15|TRBD1|TRBV5-1|TRBJ2-7
CASSLMRQGPYEQYF
>20|TRBD2|TRBV19|TRBJ2-2
CASSYVGTGTSGGYTGELFF
>14|TRBD1|TRBV6-2/TRBV6-3|TRBJ1-2
CASSYLQGPYGYTF
>14|NA|TRBV7-2|TRBJ2-2
CASSFRPNTGELFF
>17|NA|TRBV7-2|TRBJ1-3
CASSYTTGTISGNTIYF
>17|TRBD1|TRBV5-5|TRBJ1-5
CASSTIGTGVGNQPQHF